This TCR beta chain was captured by sequencing in a study of CXCR3-negative and CXCR3-positive naive CD8 T cells. Overall study results and limits: Unlike memory cells, which differed, naive CXCR3-negative and CXCR3-positive cells had similar TRBV-TRBJ usage.

Germline CDR1 reads MGHDK; CDR2 reads SYGVNS. This CDR3 comprises 11 residues. Regarding this clonotype: What it recognizes is unknown.

With UMI labels, 5' RACE was used to prepare the TRB cDNA libraries. TCRdb re-called the 5' RACE reads and gives one entry per CDR3 protein, without DNA. This sample's table has fewer than 95,000 distinct CDR3 sequences. The sequenced sample consisted of naive CXCR3- CD8+ T cells from blood. Documented subset: CD45RO-CCR7+CD27+CD95- naive CD8+ T cells lacking CXCR3 (TNR3-). The chain combines TRBV25-1 with TRBJ2-7; absent DNA, TCRdb's TRBD1 call cannot be checked. This TCR derives from a human donor in good health. Some clones in this sample may be carry-over from other donors' samples. The CDR3 sequence is CAASGYYEQYF.